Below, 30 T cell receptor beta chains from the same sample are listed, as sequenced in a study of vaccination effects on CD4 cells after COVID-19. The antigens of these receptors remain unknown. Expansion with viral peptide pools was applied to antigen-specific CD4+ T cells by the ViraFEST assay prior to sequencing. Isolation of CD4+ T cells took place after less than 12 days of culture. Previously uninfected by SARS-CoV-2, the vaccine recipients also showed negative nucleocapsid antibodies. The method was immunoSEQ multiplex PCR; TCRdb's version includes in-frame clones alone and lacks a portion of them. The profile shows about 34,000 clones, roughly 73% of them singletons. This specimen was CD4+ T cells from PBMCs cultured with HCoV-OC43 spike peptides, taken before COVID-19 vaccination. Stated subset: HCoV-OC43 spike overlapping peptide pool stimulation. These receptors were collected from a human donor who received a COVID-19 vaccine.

This CDR3 is CASSPEGGTEAFF. As DNA, the CDR3 is TGTGCCAGCAGCCCCGAGGGAGGGACTGAAGCTTTCTTT. The V call is TRBV7-2, the J call TRBJ1-1; D not certain. Germline loops: CDR1 SGHTA, CDR2 FQGNSA. This CDR3 contains 13 residues. V was clipped by 5 bases and J by 5 bases, with 12 bases between them.

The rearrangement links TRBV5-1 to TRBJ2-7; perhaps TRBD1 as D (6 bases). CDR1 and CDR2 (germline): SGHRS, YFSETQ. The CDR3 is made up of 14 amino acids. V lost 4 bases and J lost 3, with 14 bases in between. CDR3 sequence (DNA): TGCGCCAGCAGCCCCCCGGGACAACACTACGAGCAGTACTTC. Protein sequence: CASSPPGQHYEQYF.

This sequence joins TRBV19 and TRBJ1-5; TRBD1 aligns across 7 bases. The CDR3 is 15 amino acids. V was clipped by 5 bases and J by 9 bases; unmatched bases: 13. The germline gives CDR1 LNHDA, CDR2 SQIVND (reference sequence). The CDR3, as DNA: TGTGCCAGTAGTTCAGGGGGGTCCGAGGAGGGGCCCCAGCATTTT. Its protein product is CASSSGGSEEGPQHF.

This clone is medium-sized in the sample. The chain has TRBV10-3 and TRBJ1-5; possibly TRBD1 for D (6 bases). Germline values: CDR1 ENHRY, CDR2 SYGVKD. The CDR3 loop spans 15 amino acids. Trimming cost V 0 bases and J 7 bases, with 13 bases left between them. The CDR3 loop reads CAISESKAGAQPQHF. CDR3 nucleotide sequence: TGTGCCATCAGTGAGTCCAAGGCAGGGGCACAGCCCCAGCATTTT.

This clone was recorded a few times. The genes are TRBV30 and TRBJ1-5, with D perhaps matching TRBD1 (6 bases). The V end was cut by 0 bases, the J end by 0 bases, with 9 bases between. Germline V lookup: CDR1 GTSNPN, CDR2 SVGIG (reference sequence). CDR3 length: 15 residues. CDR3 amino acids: CAWSVGRGSNQPQHF. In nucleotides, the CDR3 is TGTGCCTGGAGTGTCGGCAGGGGTAGCAATCAGCCCCAGCATTTT. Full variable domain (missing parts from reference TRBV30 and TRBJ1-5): SQTIHQWPATLVQPVGSPLSLECTVEGTSNPNLYWYRQAAGRGLQLLFYSVGIGQISSEVPQNLSASRPQDRQFILSSKKLLLSDSGFYLCAWSVGRGSNQPQHFGDGTRLSIL.

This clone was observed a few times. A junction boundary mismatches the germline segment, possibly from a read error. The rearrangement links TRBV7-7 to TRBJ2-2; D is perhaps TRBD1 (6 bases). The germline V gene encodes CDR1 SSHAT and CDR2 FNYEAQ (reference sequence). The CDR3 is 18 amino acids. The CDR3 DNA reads TGTGCTAGCAGCCCCCAATCACGACAGGTTCCGAACACCGGGGAGCTGTTTTTT. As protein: CASSPQSRQVPNTGELFF.

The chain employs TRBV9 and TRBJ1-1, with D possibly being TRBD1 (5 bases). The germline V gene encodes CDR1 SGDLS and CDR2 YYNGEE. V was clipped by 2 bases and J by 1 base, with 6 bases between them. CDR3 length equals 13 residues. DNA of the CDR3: TGTGCCAGCAGCGTCGACAGGAACACTGAAGCTTTCTTT. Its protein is CASSVDRNTEAFF.

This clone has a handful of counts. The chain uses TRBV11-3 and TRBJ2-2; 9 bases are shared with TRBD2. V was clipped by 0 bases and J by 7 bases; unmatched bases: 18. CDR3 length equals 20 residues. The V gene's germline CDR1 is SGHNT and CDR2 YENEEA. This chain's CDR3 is CASSLDLVGLAGDQSGELFF. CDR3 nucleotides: TGTGCCAGCAGCTTAGATCTGGTCGGGTTAGCGGGAGATCAAAGCGGGGAGCTGTTTTTT.

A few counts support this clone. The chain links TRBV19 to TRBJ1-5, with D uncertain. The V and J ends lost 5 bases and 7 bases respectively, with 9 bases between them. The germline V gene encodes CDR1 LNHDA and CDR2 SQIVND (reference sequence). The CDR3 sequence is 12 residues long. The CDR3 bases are TGTGCCAGTAGTGCCTTCGGCCAGCCCCAGCATTTT. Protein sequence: CASSAFGQPQHF. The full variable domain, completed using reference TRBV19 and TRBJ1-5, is DGGITQSPKYLFRKEGQNVTLSCEQNLNHDAMYWYRQDPGQGLRLIYYSQIVNDFQKGDIAEGYSVSREKKESFPLTVTSAQKNPTAFYLCASSAFGQPQHFGDGTRLSIL.

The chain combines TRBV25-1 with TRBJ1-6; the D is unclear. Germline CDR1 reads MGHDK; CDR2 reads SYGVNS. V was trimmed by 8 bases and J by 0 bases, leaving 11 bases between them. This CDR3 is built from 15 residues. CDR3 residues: CASGLGSSYNSPLHF. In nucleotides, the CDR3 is TGTGCCAGCGGGTTAGGGAGCTCCTATAATTCACCCCTCCACTTT.

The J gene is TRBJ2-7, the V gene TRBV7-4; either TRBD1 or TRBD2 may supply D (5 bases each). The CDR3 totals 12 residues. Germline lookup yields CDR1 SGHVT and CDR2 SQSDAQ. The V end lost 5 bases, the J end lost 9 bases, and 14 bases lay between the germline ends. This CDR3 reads CASSTGPAGQYF. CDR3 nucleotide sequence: TGTGCCAGCAGCACGGGACCCGCGGGGCAGTACTTC.

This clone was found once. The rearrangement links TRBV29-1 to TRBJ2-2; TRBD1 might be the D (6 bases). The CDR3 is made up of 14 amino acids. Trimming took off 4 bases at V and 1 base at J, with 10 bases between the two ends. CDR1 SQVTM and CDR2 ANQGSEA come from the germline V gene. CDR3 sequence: CSVVDRKNTGELFF. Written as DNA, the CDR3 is TGCAGCGTTGTGGACAGAAAGAACACCGGGGAGCTGTTTTTT.

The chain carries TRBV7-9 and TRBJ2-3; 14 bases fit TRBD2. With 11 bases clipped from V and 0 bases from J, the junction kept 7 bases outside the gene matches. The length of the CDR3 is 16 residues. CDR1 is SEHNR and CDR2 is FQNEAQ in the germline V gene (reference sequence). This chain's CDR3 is CAVPGTSGSSTDTQYF. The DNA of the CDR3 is TGTGCCGTCCCCGGGACTAGCGGGAGTAGCACAGATACGCAGTATTTT. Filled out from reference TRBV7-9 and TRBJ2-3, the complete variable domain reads DTGVSQNPRHKITKRGQNVTFRCDPISEHNRLYWYRQTLGQGPEFLTYFQNEAQLEKSRLLSDRFSAERPKGSFSTLEIQRTEQGDSAMYLCAVPGTSGSSTDTQYFGPGTRLTVL.

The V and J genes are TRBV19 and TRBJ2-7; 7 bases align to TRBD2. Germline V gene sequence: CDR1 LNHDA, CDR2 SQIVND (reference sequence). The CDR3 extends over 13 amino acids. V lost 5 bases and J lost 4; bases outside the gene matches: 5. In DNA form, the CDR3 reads TGTGCCAGTAGTCCACTAGCGTCGTACGAGCAGTACTTC. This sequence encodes CASSPLASYEQYF.

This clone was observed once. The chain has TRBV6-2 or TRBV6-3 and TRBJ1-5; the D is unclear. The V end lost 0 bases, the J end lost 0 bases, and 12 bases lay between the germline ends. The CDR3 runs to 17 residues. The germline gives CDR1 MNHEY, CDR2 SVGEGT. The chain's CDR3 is CASSYSVGSHSNQPQHF. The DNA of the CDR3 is TGTGCCAGCAGTTACTCGGTCGGCAGCCATAGCAATCAGCCCCAGCATTTT.

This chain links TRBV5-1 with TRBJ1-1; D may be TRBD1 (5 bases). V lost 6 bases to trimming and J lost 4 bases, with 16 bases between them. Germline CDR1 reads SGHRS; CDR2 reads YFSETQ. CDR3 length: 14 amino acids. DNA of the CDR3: TGCGCCAGCACTGGACAAGGGTTGGGCACTGAAGCTTTCTTT. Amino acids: CASTGQGLGTEAFF.

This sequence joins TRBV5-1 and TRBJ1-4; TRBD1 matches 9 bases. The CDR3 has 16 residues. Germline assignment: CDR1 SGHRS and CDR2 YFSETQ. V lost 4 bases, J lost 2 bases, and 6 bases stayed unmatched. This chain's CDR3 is CASSSGTGYTNEKLFF. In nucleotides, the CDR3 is TGCGCCAGCAGCAGCGGGACAGGGTACACTAATGAAAAACTGTTTTTT.

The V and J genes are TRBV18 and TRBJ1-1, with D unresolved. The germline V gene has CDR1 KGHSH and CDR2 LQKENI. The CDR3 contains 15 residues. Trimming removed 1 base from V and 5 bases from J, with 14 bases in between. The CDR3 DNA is TGTGCCAGCTCACCACGGTTAAGGGTTGAGACTGAAGCTTTCTTT. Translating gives CASSPRLRVETEAFF.

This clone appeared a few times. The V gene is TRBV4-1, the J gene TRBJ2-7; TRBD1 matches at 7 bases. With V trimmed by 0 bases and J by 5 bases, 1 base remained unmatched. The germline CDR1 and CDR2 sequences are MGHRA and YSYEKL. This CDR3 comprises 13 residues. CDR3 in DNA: TGCGCCAGCAGCCAAGAGACAGGGAACGAGCAGTACTTC. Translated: CASSQETGNEQYF.

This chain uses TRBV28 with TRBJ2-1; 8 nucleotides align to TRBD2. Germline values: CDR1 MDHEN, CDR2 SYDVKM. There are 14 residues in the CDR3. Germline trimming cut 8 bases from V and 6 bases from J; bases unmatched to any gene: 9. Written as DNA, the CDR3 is TGTGCCAGCGGAGGCGCGGGAGGAGCCAATGAGCAGTTCTTC. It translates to CASGGAGGANEQFF.

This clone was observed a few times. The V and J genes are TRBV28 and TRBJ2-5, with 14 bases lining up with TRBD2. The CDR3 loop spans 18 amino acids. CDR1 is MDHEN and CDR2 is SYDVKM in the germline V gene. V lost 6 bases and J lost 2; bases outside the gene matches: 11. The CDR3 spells CASSPWTSGRPFQETQYF. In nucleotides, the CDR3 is TGTGCCAGCAGCCCGTGGACTAGCGGGAGGCCTTTTCAAGAGACCCAGTACTTC.

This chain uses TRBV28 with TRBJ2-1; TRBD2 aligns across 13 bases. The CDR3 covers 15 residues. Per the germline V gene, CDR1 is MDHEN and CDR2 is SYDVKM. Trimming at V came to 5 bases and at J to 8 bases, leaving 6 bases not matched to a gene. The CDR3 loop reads CASSPTSGRAHEQFF. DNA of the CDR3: TGTGCCAGCAGTCCAACTAGCGGGAGGGCACATGAGCAGTTCTTC.

This chain's CDR3 is CASSSRQGNYEQYF. CDR3 nucleotide sequence: TGTGCCAGCAGCAGCCGACAGGGAAACTACGAGCAGTACTTC. The chain combines TRBV5-4 with TRBJ2-7; 7 nucleotides line up with TRBD1. The CDR3 has 14 amino acids. The junction had 7 bases not matched to a gene; V was cut back by 4 bases and J by 3 bases. Germline CDR1 and CDR2: SGHNT and YYREEE (reference sequence).

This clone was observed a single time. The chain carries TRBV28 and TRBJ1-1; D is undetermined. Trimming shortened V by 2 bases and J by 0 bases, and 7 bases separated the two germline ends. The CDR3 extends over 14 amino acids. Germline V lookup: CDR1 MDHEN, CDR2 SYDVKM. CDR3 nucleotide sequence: TGTGCCAGCAGTTTAATCGTGATGAACACTGAAGCTTTCTTT. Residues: CASSLIVMNTEAFF.

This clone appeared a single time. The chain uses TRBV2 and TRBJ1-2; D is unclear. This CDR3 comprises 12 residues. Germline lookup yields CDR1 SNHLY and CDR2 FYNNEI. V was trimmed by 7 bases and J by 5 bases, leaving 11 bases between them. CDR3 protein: CASNQISYGYTF. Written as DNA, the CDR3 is TGTGCCAGCAACCAGATATCTTATGGCTACACCTTC.

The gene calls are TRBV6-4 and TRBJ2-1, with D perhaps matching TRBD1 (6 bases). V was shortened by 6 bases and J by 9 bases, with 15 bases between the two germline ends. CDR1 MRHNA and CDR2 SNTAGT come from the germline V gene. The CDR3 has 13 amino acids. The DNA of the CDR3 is TGTGCCAGCAGCGCTCAGGGGCCCGGTGAGCAGTTCTTC. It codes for CASSAQGPGEQFF.

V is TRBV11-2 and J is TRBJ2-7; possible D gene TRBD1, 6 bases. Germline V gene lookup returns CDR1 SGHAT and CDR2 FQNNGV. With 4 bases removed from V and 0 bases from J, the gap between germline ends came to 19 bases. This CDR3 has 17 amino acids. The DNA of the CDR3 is TGTGCCAGCAGCTCACTCTCCGGGACACGGAGCTCCTACGAGCAGTACTTC. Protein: CASSSLSGTRSSYEQYF.

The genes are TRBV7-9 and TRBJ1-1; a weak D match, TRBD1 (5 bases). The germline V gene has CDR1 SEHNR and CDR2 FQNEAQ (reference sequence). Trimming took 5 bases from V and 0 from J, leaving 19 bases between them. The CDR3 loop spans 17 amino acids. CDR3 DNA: TGTGCCAGCAGCCCGCGGGGCGGGTTCTCAATGAACACTGAAGCTTTCTTT. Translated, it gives CASSPRGGFSMNTEAFF.

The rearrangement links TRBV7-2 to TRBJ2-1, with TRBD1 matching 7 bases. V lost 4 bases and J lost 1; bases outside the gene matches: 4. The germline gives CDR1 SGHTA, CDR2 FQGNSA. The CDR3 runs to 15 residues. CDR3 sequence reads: CASSWDRGSYNEQFF. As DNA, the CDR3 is TGTGCCAGCAGCTGGGACAGAGGATCCTACAATGAGCAGTTCTTC.

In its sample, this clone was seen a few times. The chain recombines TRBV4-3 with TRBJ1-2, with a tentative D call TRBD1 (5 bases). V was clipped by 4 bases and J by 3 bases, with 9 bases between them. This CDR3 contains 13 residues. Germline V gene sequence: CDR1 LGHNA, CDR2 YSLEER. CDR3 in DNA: TGCGCCAGCAGCCTCGGACAAGACTATGGCTACACCTTC. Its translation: CASSLGQDYGYTF.